The T cell receptor (beta chain) under discussion was sequenced for a study of cytomegalovirus exposure and HLA in healthy donors. PCR used 60 Vbeta primers and 13 Jbeta primers. The method was immunoSEQ multiplex PCR; TCRdb's version includes in-frame clones alone and lacks a portion of them. This table has about 190,000 clones, roughly 84% appearing once. The CDR3 runs to 14 residues. CDR1 is PRHDT and CDR2 is FYEKMQ in the germline V gene (reference sequence). V was cut by 1 base and J by 1 base, with 7 bases left in between. The sequenced sample was PBMCs. The TCR was taken from a boy between 10 and 17 years old in good health and CMV-seronegative. The chain recombines TRBV13 with TRBJ1-1, with D perhaps TRBD1 (5 bases). The CDR3 protein is CASSLVTGNTEAFF. CDR3 nucleotide sequence: TGTGCCAGCAGCTTAGTTACAGGGAACACTGAAGCTTTCTTT.